These 6 T cell receptor beta chains originate from one sample sequenced in a study of CD8 T cells in ankylosing spondylitis. In TCRdb, the 5' RACE reads were re-called with MiXCR into one record per CDR3 protein. Of roughly 700,000 distinct CDR3 sequences listed, around 17% are singletons. For these TCRs, the target antigens are not known. Study-wide points: The study identified a TCR beta motif of about eight highly homologous variants that appeared characteristic of ankylosing spondylitis blood.

The sample was blood, either unsorted or a sorted T cell fraction (not recorded which). These receptors came from a male donor with ankylosing spondylitis.

This chain joins TRBV7-2 and TRBJ2-7, with D uncertain. The CDR3 sequence is 14 residues long. V lost 1 base to trimming and J lost 6 bases, with 13 bases between them. CDR1 SGHTA and CDR2 FQGNSA come from the germline V gene. CDR3 in DNA: TGTGCCAGCAGCTTAGGATTCTCGTCAGGCGAGCAGTACTTC. Translating it yields CASSLGFSSGEQYF.

CDR3 DNA: TGCGCCAGCAGCTTGGCCGGGACAGACCCTTACAATGAGCAGTTCTTC. Protein sequence: CASSLAGTDPYNEQFF. The chain employs TRBV5-1 and TRBJ2-1; 7 nucleotides agree with TRBD1. This CDR3 region has 16 residues. Germline CDR1 and CDR2: SGHRS and YFSETQ. With 0 bases clipped from V and 4 bases from J, the junction kept 7 bases outside the gene matches.

The CDR3 nucleotides read TGTGCCAGCAGCGTAGTGAACACAGATACGCAGTATTTT. Translated, it gives CASSVVNTDTQYF. V and J are TRBV9 and TRBJ2-3; no firm D call. CDR3 length: 13 amino acids. CDR1 and CDR2 (germline): SGDLS, YYNGEE. Trimming pared 0 bases from V and 2 bases from J, leaving 4 bases between.

The V call is TRBV15, the J call TRBJ1-2; D unclear. The CDR3 is 13 amino acids. Per the germline V gene, CDR1 is LNHNV and CDR2 is YYDKDF (reference sequence). Between the trimmed V and J ends, which lost 0 bases and 8 bases, there was a span of 10 bases. The CDR3 nucleotides are TGTGCCACCAGCAGAGATGAGGGATACGGCTACACCTTC. The encoded protein is CATSRDEGYGYTF.

The chain is built from TRBV27 and TRBJ2-7; 8 nucleotides agree with TRBD1. The germline CDR1 and CDR2 sequences are MNHEY and SMNVEV (reference sequence). The CDR3 spans 15 residues. Trimming took 4 bases from V and 0 from J; bases not matched to a gene: 5. The CDR3 bases are TGTGCCAGCAGTTGCGACAGGGGCCACTCCTACGAGCAGTACTTC. Its protein is CASSCDRGHSYEQYF.

This clonotype was detected many times. The CDR3 DNA sequence: TGCAGCGTTGACACCTTGACGGGAAGCACAGATACGCAGTATTTT. Translation: CSVDTLTGSTDTQYF. This chain joins TRBV29-1 and TRBJ2-3, with D possibly matching TRBD2 (5 bases). V gave up 3 bases and J gave up 0 bases, with 13 bases separating them. This CDR3 contains 15 residues. Germline V CDR1 and CDR2: SQVTM, ANQGSEA.